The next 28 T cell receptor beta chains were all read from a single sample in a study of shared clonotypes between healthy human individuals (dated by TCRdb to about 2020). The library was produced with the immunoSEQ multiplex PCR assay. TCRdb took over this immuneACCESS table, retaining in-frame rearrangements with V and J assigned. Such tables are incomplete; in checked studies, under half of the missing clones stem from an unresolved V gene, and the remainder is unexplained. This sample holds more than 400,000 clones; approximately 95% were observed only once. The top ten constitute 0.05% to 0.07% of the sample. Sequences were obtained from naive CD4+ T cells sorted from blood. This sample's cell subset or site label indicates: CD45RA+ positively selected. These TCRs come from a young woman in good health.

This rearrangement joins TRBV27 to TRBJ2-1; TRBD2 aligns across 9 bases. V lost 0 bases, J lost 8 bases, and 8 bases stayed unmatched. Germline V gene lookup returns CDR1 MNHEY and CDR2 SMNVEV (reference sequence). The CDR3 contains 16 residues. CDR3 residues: CASSLSRASGVHEQFF. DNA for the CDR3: TGTGCCAGCAGTTTATCGAGGGCTAGCGGGGTACATGAGCAGTTCTTC.

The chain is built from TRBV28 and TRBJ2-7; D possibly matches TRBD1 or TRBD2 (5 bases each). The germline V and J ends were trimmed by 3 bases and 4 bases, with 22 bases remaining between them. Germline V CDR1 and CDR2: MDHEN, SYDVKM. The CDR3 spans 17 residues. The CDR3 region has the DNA TGTGCCAGCAGTTTCGGGGCGAGGGTTTGGCATGTTTACGAGCAGTACTTC. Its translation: CASSFGARVWHVYEQYF.

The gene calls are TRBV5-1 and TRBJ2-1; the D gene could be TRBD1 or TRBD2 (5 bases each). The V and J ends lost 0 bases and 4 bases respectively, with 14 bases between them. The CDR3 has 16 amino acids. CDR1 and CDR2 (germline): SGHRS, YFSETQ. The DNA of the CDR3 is TGCGCCAGCAGCTTGGACCTCGGGAAGGGGTACAATGAGCAGTTCTTC. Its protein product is CASSLDLGKGYNEQFF.

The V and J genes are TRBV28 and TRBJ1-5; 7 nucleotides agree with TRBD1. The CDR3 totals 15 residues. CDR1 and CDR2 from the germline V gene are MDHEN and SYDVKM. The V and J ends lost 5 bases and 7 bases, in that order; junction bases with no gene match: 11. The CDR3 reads CASSAQTGLDQPQHF. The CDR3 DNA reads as TGTGCCAGCAGTGCCCAGACAGGGTTGGACCAGCCCCAGCATTTT.

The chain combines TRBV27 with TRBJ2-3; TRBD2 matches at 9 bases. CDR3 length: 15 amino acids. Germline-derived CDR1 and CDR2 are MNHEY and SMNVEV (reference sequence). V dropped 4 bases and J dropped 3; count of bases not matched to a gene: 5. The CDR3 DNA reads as TGTGCCAGCAGTTCCCCAGGACTAGCGACAGATACGCAGTATTTT. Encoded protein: CASSSPGLATDTQYF.

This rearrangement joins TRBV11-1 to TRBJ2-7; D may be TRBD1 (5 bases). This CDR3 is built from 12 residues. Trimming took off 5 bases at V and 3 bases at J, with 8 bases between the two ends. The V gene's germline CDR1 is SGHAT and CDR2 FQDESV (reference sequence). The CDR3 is CASSLDSYEQYF. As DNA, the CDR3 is TGTGCCAGCAGCCTTGACAGCTACGAGCAGTACTTC.

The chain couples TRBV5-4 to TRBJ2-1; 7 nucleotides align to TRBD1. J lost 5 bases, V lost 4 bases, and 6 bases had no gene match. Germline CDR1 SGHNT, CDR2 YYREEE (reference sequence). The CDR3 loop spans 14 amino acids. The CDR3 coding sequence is TGTGCCAGCAGCGAGGGGGCATGGGACAATGAGCAGTTCTTC. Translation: CASSEGAWDNEQFF.

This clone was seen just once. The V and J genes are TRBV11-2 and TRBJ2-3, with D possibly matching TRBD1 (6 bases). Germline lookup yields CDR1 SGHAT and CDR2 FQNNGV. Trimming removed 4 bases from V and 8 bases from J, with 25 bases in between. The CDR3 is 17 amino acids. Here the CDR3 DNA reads TGTGCCAGCAGCTCCCGGGGTTTTGGACAGCCGTCGGGTACGCAGTATTTT. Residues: CASSSRGFGQPSGTQYF.

The CDR3 nucleotides read TGTGCCAGCAGCCGGGGAACAGGCCAAGCTTTCTTT. Amino acids: CASSRGTGQAFF. The chain uses TRBV5-6 and TRBJ1-1; weak D call: TRBD1 (5 bases). Trimming removed 4 bases from V and 9 bases from J, with 13 bases in between. CDR3 size: 12 residues. Per germline, CDR1 SGHDT and CDR2 YYEEEE.

CDR3 coding DNA: TGCGCCAGCAGTGAGGGGAAGGTAGCGGGGAGCTCCTACAATGAGCAGTTCTTC. Its translation is CASSEGKVAGSSYNEQFF. The V call is TRBV10-1, the J call TRBJ2-1; 8 bases map to TRBD2. The trim removed 2 bases at V and 0 bases at J, leaving 9 bases unmatched. The CDR3 runs 18 residues. Germline V gene sequence: CDR1 WNHNN, CDR2 SYGVQD (reference sequence).

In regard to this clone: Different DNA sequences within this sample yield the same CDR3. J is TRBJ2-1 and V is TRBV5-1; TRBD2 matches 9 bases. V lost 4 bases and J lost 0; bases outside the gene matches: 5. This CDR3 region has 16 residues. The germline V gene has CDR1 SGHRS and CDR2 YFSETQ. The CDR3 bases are TGCGCCAGCAGCACGACTAGCGGAAGCTCCTACAATGAGCAGTTCTTC. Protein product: CASSTTSGSSYNEQFF. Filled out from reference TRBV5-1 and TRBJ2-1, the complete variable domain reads KAGVTQTPRYLIKTRGQQVTLSCSPISGHRSVSWYQQTPGQGLQFLFEYFSETQRNKGNFPGRFSGRQFSNSRSEMNVSTLELGDSALYLCASSTTSGSSYNEQFFGPGTRLTVL.

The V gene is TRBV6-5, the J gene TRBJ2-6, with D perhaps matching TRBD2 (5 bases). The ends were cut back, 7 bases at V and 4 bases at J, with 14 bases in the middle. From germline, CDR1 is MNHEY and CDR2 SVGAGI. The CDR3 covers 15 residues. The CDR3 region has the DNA TGTGCCAGCAACCACGAGGGTGGAGGGGCCAACGTCCTGACTTTC. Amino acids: CASNHEGGGANVLTF.

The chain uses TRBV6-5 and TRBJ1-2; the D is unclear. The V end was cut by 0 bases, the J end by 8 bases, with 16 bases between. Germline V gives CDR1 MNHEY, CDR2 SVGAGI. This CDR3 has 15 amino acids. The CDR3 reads CASSYSLLDRVGYTF. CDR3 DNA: TGTGCCAGCAGTTACTCTTTACTGGACCGAGTAGGCTACACCTTC.

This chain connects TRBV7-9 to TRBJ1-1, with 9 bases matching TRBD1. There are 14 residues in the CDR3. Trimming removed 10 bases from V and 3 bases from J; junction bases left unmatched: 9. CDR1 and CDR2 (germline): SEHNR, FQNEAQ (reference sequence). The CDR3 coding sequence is TGTGCCACCAATCCGGGACAGGGATACACTGAAGCTTTCTTT. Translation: CATNPGQGYTEAFF.

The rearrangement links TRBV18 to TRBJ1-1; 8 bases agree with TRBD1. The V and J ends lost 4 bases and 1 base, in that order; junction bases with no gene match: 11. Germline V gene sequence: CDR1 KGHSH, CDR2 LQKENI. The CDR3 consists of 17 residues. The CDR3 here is CASSREGTGPGNTEAFF. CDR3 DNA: TGTGCCAGCTCACGCGAAGGGACAGGACCGGGGAACACTGAAGCTTTCTTT.

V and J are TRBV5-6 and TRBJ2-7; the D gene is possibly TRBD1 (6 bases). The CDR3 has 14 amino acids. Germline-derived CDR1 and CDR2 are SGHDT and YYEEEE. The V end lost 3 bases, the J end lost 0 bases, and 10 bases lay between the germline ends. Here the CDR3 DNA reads TGTGCCAGCAGCTGGGGACACCCCTCCTACGAGCAGTACTTC. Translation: CASSWGHPSYEQYF.

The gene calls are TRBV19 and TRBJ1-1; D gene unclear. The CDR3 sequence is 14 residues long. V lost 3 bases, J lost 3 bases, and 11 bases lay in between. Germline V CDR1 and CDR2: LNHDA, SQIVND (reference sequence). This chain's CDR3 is CASSIHRGDTEAFF. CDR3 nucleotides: TGTGCCAGTAGTATTCACAGAGGAGACACTGAAGCTTTCTTT. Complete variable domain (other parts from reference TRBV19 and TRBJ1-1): DGGITQSPKYLFRKEGQNVTLSCEQNLNHDAMYWYRQDPGQGLRLIYYSQIVNDFQKGDIAEGYSVSREKKESFPLTVTSAQKNPTAFYLCASSIHRGDTEAFFGQGTRLTVV.

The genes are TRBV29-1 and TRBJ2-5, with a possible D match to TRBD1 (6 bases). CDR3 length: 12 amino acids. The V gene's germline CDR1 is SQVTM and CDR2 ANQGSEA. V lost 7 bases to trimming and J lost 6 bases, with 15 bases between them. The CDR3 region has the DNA TGCAGCGCATCGGCAGGGGAGAAGACCCAGTACTTC. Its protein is CSASAGEKTQYF.

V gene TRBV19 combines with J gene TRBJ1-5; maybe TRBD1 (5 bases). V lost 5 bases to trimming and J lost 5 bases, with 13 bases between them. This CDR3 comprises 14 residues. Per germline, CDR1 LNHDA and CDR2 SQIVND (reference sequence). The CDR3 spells CASSPQGFYQPQHF. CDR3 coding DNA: TGTGCCAGTAGTCCGCAGGGTTTTTATCAGCCCCAGCATTTT.

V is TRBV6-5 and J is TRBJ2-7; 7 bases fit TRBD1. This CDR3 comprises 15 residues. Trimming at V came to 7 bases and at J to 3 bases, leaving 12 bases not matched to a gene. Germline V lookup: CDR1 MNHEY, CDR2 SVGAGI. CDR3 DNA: TGTGCCAGCAAAAGGGGGCCGGGACCCAACTACGAGCAGTACTTC. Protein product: CASKRGPGPNYEQYF.

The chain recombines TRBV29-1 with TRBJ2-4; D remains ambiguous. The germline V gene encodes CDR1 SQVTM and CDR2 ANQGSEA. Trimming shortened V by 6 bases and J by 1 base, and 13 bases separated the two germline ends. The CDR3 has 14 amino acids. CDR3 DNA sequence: TGCAGCGTCGGGCCAACAGTGGCCAAAAACATTCAGTACTTC. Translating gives CSVGPTVAKNIQYF. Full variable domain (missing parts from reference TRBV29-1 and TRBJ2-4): SAVISQKPSRDICQRGTSLTIQCQVDSQVTMMFWYRQQPGQSLTLIATANQGSEATYESGFVIDKFPISRPNLTFSTLTVSNMSPEDSSIYLCSVGPTVAKNIQYFGAGTRLSVL.

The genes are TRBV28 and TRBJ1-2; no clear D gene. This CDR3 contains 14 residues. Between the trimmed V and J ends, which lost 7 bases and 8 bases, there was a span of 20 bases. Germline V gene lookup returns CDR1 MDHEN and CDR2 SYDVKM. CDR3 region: CASNTQAGFFGYTF. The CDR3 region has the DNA TGTGCCAGCAATACCCAAGCCGGGTTTTTCGGCTACACCTTC.

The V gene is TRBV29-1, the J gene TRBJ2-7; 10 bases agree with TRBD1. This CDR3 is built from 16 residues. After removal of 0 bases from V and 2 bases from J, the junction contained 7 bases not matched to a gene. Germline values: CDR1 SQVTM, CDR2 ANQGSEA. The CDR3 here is CSVEDPDRGLPYEQYF. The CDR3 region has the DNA TGCAGCGTTGAAGACCCCGACAGGGGGCTACCCTACGAGCAGTACTTC.

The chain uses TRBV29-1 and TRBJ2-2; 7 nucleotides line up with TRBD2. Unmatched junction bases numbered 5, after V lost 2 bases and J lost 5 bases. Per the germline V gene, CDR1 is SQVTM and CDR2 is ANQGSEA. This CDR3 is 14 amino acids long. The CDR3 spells CSVEPREGTGELFF. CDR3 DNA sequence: TGCAGCGTTGAACCCAGGGAGGGAACCGGGGAGCTGTTTTTT.

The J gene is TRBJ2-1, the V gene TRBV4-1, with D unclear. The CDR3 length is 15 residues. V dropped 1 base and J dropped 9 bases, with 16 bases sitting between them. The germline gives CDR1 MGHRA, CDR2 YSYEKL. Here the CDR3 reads CASSQGPAIWAEQFF. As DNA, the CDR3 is TGCGCCAGCAGCCAAGGACCAGCGATTTGGGCTGAGCAGTTCTTC.

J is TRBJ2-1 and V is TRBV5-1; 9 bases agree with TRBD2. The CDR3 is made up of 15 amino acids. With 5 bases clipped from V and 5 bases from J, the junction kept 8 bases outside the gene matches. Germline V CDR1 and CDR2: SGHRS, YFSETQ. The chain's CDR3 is CASRVTLAGHNEQFF. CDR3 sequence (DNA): TGCGCCAGCAGAGTTACCCTAGCGGGGCACAATGAGCAGTTCTTC.

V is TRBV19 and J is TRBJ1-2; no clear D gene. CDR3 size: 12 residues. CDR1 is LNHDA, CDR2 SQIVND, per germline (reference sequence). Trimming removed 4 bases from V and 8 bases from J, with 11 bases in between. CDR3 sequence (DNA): TGTGCCAGTAGTAGCCGGGTCGAAGGCTACACCTTC. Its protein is CASSSRVEGYTF.

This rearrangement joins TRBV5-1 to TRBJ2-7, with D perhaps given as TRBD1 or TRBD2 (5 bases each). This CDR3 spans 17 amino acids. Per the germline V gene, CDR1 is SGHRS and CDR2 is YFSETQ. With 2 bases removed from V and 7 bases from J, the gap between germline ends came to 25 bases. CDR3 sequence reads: CASSFSTLRSREFEQYF. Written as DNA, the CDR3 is TGCGCCAGCAGCTTTAGCACCCTCCGGAGCAGGGAGTTTGAGCAGTACTTC. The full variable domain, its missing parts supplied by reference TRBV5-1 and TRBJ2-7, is KAGVTQTPRYLIKTRGQQVTLSCSPISGHRSVSWYQQTPGQGLQFLFEYFSETQRNKGNFPGRFSGRQFSNSRSEMNVSTLELGDSALYLCASSFSTLRSREFEQYFGPGTRLTVT.